This T cell receptor beta chain was retrieved from a study of cytomegalovirus exposure and HLA in healthy donors (dated by TCRdb to 2015 to 2018). Background on the whole study: According to a later analysis, the roughly 120 validation repertoires were produced on the same platform as the 666 repertoires of the first cohort. The study was designed to test whether signatures of past pathogen exposure could be identified by cataloging public T cell receptors. In addition to the first cohort of several hundred subjects, a separate validation cohort of around 110 different subjects was used. The study combined high-throughput TCR immunosequencing, statistical association of individual TCRs with disease status, and machine learning to predict cytomegalovirus infection status.

Libraries came from the immunoSEQ multiplex PCR assay. The study's own analysis went as follows. A statistical classification framework was developed to diagnose cytomegalovirus status using the catalog of TCR beta chain sequences. The source is immuneACCESS, and TCRdb retained only in-frame sequences with V and J called. Part of the clones is not carried over; for the studies checked, unresolved V genes explain less than half of this, and the remainder is unexplained. V, J and clone size reflect that table, while D and trimming were determined from the DNA. Counted in this sample were tens of thousands of clones; approximately 81% of them appeared once. Roughly an eighth of the sample is taken by the ten largest. The donors were included in the validation cohort of approximately 120 subjects, a group kept apart from the roughly 730-subject first cohort. To note about this clone: The antigen it binds to is not known. The sample holds no much larger clone one base away, and base qualities are not on file.

Findings and caveats that apply to the study as a whole: The study listed 164 TCR beta chains as associated with cytomegalovirus. All 120 or so repertoires were used to score co-occurrence in the validation cohort in a later analysis, because that analysis had no HLA typing for the cohort. Cytomegalovirus status was reported to be diagnosed by the classifier with high specificity and sensitivity in both the original and validation cohorts. Subsequent analysis determined that TCRs grouped into clusters in the first cohort also showed a tendency toward co-occurrence across the 90 to 150 validation repertoires, and roughly 95% of cluster scores exceeded 0. In vitro tests confirmed that three of the cytomegalovirus-associated TCR beta chains recognize cytomegalovirus antigens. Most TCR sequences were seen in very few donors, while some public TCRs were found in many individuals. According to the authors, the approach could potentially be generalized to other disease states and immunological phenotypes.

The germline V gene (reference sequence) yields LNHDA for CDR1 and SQIVND for CDR2. The CDR3 holds 14 amino acids from the cysteine to the phenylalanine. Of all the DNA, just the CDR3 is kept, 42 bases in frame from base 1. V sheds 1 base and J sheds 10 bases, leaving 11 bases between their ends. The chain was built from TRBV19 and TRBJ1-6; there is no confident call for the D gene. The clonotype originates from a woman younger than 30 in good health and CMV-seropositive. The sample consisted of PBMCs. CDR3 protein: CASSIVGRYSPLHF. The nucleotides are TGTGCCAGTAGTATAGTTGGGAGGTACTCACCCCTCCACTTT. With the portions outside the CDR3 filled from the reference TRBV19 and TRBJ1-6 genes, the complete variable region becomes DGGITQSPKYLFRKEGQNVTLSCEQNLNHDAMYWYRQDPGQGLRLIYYSQIVNDFQKGDIAEGYSVSREKKESFPLTVTSAQKNPTAFYLCASSIVGRYSPLHFGNGTRLTVT.